The 32 T cell receptor beta chains below were found in one sample sequenced in a study of T cell changes during pregnancy in multiple sclerosis. TCRdb keeps only in-frame clones here, not all; method: immunoSEQ multiplex PCR. The data contain more than 65,000 clones, about nine tenths of them seen just once; the ten biggest clones take up 0.43%. The sample consisted of CD4+ T cells from peripheral blood mononuclear cells, taken before pregnancy. These receptors were collected from a female donor with multiple sclerosis, enrolled in a pregnancy study.

This chain connects TRBV4-1 to TRBJ2-1; 7 bases agree with TRBD2. The CDR3 is 14 amino acids. V trimming: 1 base; J trimming: 12 bases; junction bases outside the gene matches: 9. CDR1 and CDR2 from the germline V gene are MGHRA and YSYEKL. CDR3 in DNA: TGCGCCAGCAGCCAAGCGGGAGGCCGTCTGGGGCAGTTCTTC. It specifies CASSQAGGRLGQFF.

This clone occurred a few times. This CDR3 reads CASSSGGQPQHF. The DNA for the CDR3 is TGTGCCAGCTCATCAGGGGGTCAGCCCCAGCATTTT. This rearrangement joins TRBV18 to TRBJ1-5; 7 bases map to TRBD1. Trimming cost V 5 bases and J 6 bases; bases outside gene matches: 1. This CDR3 has 12 residues. Germline V CDR1 and CDR2: KGHSH, LQKENI.

The rearrangement joins TRBV4-1 to TRBJ2-4, with 9 bases identical to TRBD2. Germline lookup yields CDR1 MGHRA and CDR2 YSYEKL. The CDR3 covers 15 residues. Trimming took 2 bases from V and 10 from J; bases not matched to a gene: 9. CDR3 nucleotides: TGCGCCAGCAGCCAACCGACTAGCGGAGCCTTTATTCAGTACTTC. This gives the protein CASSQPTSGAFIQYF.

This rearrangement joins TRBV18 to TRBJ2-7, with D possibly matching TRBD1 (5 bases). This CDR3 comprises 13 residues. V was shortened by 4 bases and J by 4 bases, with 11 bases between the two germline ends. Germline V lookup: CDR1 KGHSH, CDR2 LQKENI. CDR3 residues: CASSQNQGYEQYF. CDR3 in DNA: TGTGCCAGCTCACAAAACCAGGGTTACGAGCAGTACTTC.

This clone has a handful of counts. This sequence joins TRBV30 and TRBJ1-1; tentatively, D is TRBD1 (5 bases). CDR3 length: 13 residues. V lost 3 bases and J 5 bases, leaving 13 bases between the germline ends. From germline, CDR1 is GTSNPN and CDR2 SVGIG (reference sequence). The CDR3 protein is CAWRLWGGTEAFF. In nucleotides, the CDR3 is TGTGCCTGGAGACTATGGGGGGGAACTGAAGCTTTCTTT.

The V and J genes are TRBV9 and TRBJ2-3; TRBD1 aligns across 7 bases. V lost 3 bases to trimming and J lost 5 bases; unmatched junction nucleotides: 12. The CDR3 runs 16 residues. Per the germline V gene, CDR1 is SGDLS and CDR2 is YYNGEE. The DNA of the CDR3 is TGTGCCAGCAGCGCCCTTCAGGGGGTGTTCTTAGATACGCAGTATTTT. This sequence encodes CASSALQGVFLDTQYF.

The chain employs TRBV9 and TRBJ2-2; 10 bases are shared with TRBD1. The CDR3 extends over 17 amino acids. The trim removed 0 bases at V and 6 bases at J, leaving 8 bases unmatched. Germline V lookup: CDR1 SGDLS, CDR2 YYNGEE. CDR3 sequence (DNA): TGTGCCAGCAGCGTAGCTTTGGGACAGGGGCGACCCGGGGAGCTGTTTTTT. Its translation: CASSVALGQGRPGELFF.

The genes are TRBV2 and TRBJ2-1; D gene unclear. Germline V gene data show CDR1 as SNHLY and CDR2 as FYNNEI. This CDR3 comprises 14 residues. V gave up 10 bases and J gave up 0 bases, with 13 bases separating them. DNA of the CDR3: TGTGCCAAGACTCCAACAAGCTCCTACAATGAGCAGTTCTTC. This encodes CAKTPTSSYNEQFF.

This chain joins TRBV5-1 and TRBJ1-5, with 7 bases lining up with TRBD1. The CDR3 has 14 amino acids. The V segment lost 4 bases and the J segment 5 bases; nucleotides outside the gene matches: 6. Germline V CDR1 and CDR2: SGHRS, YFSETQ. CDR3 DNA sequence: TGCGCCAGCAGCCTACAGGGGCCTGATCAGCCCCAGCATTTT. It encodes CASSLQGPDQPQHF.

This chain uses TRBV5-1 with TRBJ2-3; 8 bases align to TRBD1. Germline V gene lookup returns CDR1 SGHRS and CDR2 YFSETQ. The CDR3 length is 17 residues. J lost 0 bases, V lost 0 bases, and 6 bases had no gene match. The DNA of the CDR3 is TGCGCCAGCAGCTTGGTGGGACAGGCTTCCAGCACAGATACGCAGTATTTT. It encodes CASSLVGQASSTDTQYF.

The chain couples TRBV2 to TRBJ2-1; no reliable D call. Trimming took off 7 bases at V and 7 bases at J, with 11 bases between the two ends. This CDR3 contains 12 residues. Germline assignment: CDR1 SNHLY and CDR2 FYNNEI. CDR3 region: CASKSDSNEQFF. The CDR3 DNA reads as TGTGCCAGCAAGAGTGACTCGAATGAGCAGTTCTTC.

This rearrangement joins TRBV7-2 to TRBJ2-1, with D hard to call. CDR3 size: 13 residues. Trimming took 1 base from V and 4 from J, leaving 5 bases between them. CDR1 is SGHTA, CDR2 FQGNSA, per germline. The CDR3 loop reads CASSLDNYNEQFF. The CDR3 DNA is TGTGCCAGCAGCTTAGATAATTACAATGAGCAGTTCTTC.

The chain uses TRBV7-9 and TRBJ1-1; 7 bases match TRBD1. From germline, CDR1 is SEHNR and CDR2 FQNEAQ (reference sequence). The CDR3 is 15 residues long. With V trimmed by 5 bases and J by 3 bases, 9 bases remained unmatched. The CDR3 loop is CASSATGSEDTEAFF. CDR3 in DNA: TGTGCCAGCAGCGCGACAGGGTCCGAAGACACTGAAGCTTTCTTT.

Remarks on this clone: Relative to the germline gene, one junction end is altered; a read error may explain this. The rearrangement links TRBV7-9 to TRBJ1-2, with TRBD1 matching 7 bases. Per the germline V gene, CDR1 is SEHNR and CDR2 is FQNEAQ (reference sequence). The CDR3 covers 12 residues. The CDR3 is CASSLPRDRIFF. Written as DNA, the CDR3 is TGTGCCAGCAGCCTACCCCGGGACAGAATCTTTTTC. Supplemented by reference TRBV7-9 and TRBJ1-2, the full variable domain reads DTGVSQNPRHKITKRGQNVTFRCDPISEHNRLYWYRQTLGQGPEFLTYFQNEAQLEKSRLLSDRFSAERPKGSFSTLEIQRTEQGDSAMYLCASSLPRDRIFFGSGTRLTVV.

The CDR3 protein is CASSEFLGQGYTIYF. CDR3 in DNA: TGTGCCAGCAGTGAGTTTCTCGGACAGGGGTACACCATATATTTT. The chain has TRBV25-1 and TRBJ1-3, with 9 bases fitting TRBD1. This CDR3 has 15 amino acids. Losses at the gene ends were 3 bases for V and 8 bases for J; bases not matched to a gene: 8. From germline, CDR1 is MGHDK and CDR2 SYGVNS.

The rearrangement joins TRBV2 to TRBJ1-1; D is unclear. The ends were cut back, 1 base at V and 10 bases at J, with 4 bases in the middle. Germline CDR1 and CDR2: SNHLY and FYNNEI. The CDR3 runs 10 residues. The CDR3 DNA is TGTGCCAGCAGTGAAGTGAGAGCTTTCTTT. This encodes CASSEVRAFF.

This sequence joins TRBV5-4 and TRBJ1-6; tentative D call: TRBD1 (5 bases). V lost 6 bases and J 7 bases, leaving 23 bases between the germline ends. Germline loops: CDR1 SGHNT, CDR2 YYREEE (reference sequence). This CDR3 comprises 17 residues. Here the CDR3 DNA reads TGTGCCAGCACCACCGGGGGAGGGTTAGGCTCCAATTCACCCCTCCACTTT. Translation gives CASTTGGGLGSNSPLHF. Drawing the rest from reference TRBV5-4 and TRBJ1-6, the complete variable domain is ETGVTQSPTHLIKTRGQQVTLRCSSQSGHNTVSWYQQALGQGPQFIFQYYREEENGRGNFPPRFSGLQFPNYSSELNVNALELDDSALYLCASTTGGGLGSNSPLHFGNGTRLTVT.

V is TRBV27 and J is TRBJ2-1, with TRBD2 matching over 9 bases. In germline, CDR1 is MNHEY, CDR2 SMNVEV (reference sequence). The CDR3 extends over 13 amino acids. The trim removed 7 bases at V and 5 bases at J, leaving 3 bases unmatched. CDR3 sequence reads: CASNKRGDNEQFF. CDR3 bases: TGTGCCAGCAATAAGCGGGGGGACAATGAGCAGTTCTTC.

The V and J genes are TRBV6-1 and TRBJ1-4, with TRBD1 identical over 8 bases. The CDR3 consists of 14 residues. Unmatched junction bases numbered 8, after V lost 6 bases and J lost 8 bases. Germline V lookup: CDR1 MNHNS, CDR2 SASEGT. The CDR3 bases are TGTGCCAGCAGGCAGGGGGCATACCTCGAAAAACTGTTTTTT. Its translation is CASRQGAYLEKLFF.

The chain employs TRBV4-1 and TRBJ1-3, with TRBD1 identical over 9 bases. V dropped 6 bases and J dropped 1; count of bases not matched to a gene: 10. The CDR3 totals 17 residues. From germline, CDR1 is MGHRA and CDR2 YSYEKL. The CDR3, as DNA: TGCGCCAGCAGTCAGCTCCTACAGGGGGCTTCTGGAAACACCATATATTTT. It yields the protein CASSQLLQGASGNTIYF.

This clone occurred a few times. The chain recombines TRBV4-2 with TRBJ2-5, with TRBD2 matching 9 bases. V gave up 1 base and J gave up 5 bases; unmatched junction bases: 17. Looked up from germline, CDR1 is LGHNA and CDR2 is YNFKEQ. The CDR3 runs to 19 residues. For the CDR3, the DNA is TGTGCCAGCAGCCAAGGACTGAATAGCGGGAGTTCGGATGGGGAGACCCAGTACTTC. Amino acid sequence: CASSQGLNSGSSDGETQYF.

This clone is a singleton in its sample. The chain joins TRBV28 to TRBJ2-1, with D uncertain. With 1 base removed from V and 4 bases from J, the gap between germline ends came to 11 bases. CDR3 length: 15 residues. Germline V CDR1 and CDR2: MDHEN, SYDVKM. CDR3 DNA sequence: TGTGCCAGCAGTTTATTATCCAGGAAATACAATGAGCAGTTCTTC. Encoded protein: CASSLLSRKYNEQFF.

The CDR3 nucleotides are TGCGCCAGCAGCTCCCGTGAGGGTAGCGGGACCCAGTACTTC. This encodes CASSSREGSGTQYF. The chain recombines TRBV5-1 with TRBJ2-5; D may be TRBD2 (6 bases). Looked up from germline, CDR1 is SGHRS and CDR2 is YFSETQ. V lost 3 bases and J lost 7, with 16 bases in between. This CDR3 has 14 amino acids.

The J gene is TRBJ1-2, the V gene TRBV5-6; D not certain. The germline gives CDR1 SGHDT, CDR2 YYEEEE. The length of the CDR3 is 13 residues. The V gene lost 1 base and the J gene lost 2 bases, with 6 bases spanning the gap. The CDR3 region is CASSLRENYGYTF. CDR3 nucleotides: TGTGCCAGCAGCTTGCGGGAGAACTATGGCTACACCTTC. The variable domain in full, completed from reference TRBV5-6 and TRBJ1-2, reads DAGVTQSPTHLIKTRGQQVTLRCSPKSGHDTVSWYQQALGQGPQFIFQYYEEEERQRGNFPDRFSGHQFPNYSSELNVNALLLGDSALYLCASSLRENYGYTFGSGTRLTVV.

The chain carries TRBV20-1 and TRBJ1-2, with D unresolved. V lost 6 bases to trimming and J lost 8 bases, with 13 bases between them. In germline, CDR1 is DFQATT, CDR2 SNEGSKA (reference sequence). The CDR3 extends over 11 amino acids. The CDR3 DNA reads TGCAGTGCAGTGATGGCGGGGGGCTACACCTTC. Its translation is CSAVMAGGYTF.

This sequence joins TRBV7-9 and TRBJ1-1; D might be TRBD1 (6 bases). The CDR3 has 16 residues. From germline, CDR1 is SEHNR and CDR2 FQNEAQ (reference sequence). V lost 2 bases to trimming and J lost 4 bases, with 17 bases between them. CDR3: CASSLRGGGPSTEAFF. In DNA, the CDR3 is TGTGCCAGCAGCTTAAGAGGGGGGGGGCCGAGCACTGAAGCTTTCTTT.

The V gene is TRBV5-1, the J gene TRBJ2-3, with 10 bases identical to TRBD2. This CDR3 comprises 18 residues. Per germline, CDR1 SGHRS and CDR2 YFSETQ. Trimming at V came to 0 bases and at J to 6 bases, leaving 13 bases not matched to a gene. The chain's CDR3 is CASSLALAGVSDRDTQYF. The CDR3 DNA reads TGCGCCAGCAGCTTGGCCCTAGCGGGAGTTTCGGATAGGGATACGCAGTATTTT.

This clone came up once. The V call is TRBV19, the J call TRBJ2-1; weak D call: TRBD2 (6 bases). Trimming shortened V by 7 bases and J by 6 bases, and 19 bases separated the two germline ends. The CDR3 is made up of 15 amino acids. Per the germline V gene, CDR1 is LNHDA and CDR2 is SQIVND (reference sequence). The CDR3 is CASTPPGRRSNEQFF. DNA of the CDR3: TGTGCCAGTACCCCCCCCGGGAGAAGGAGCAATGAGCAGTTCTTC.

The rearrangement uses TRBV19 and TRBJ2-1, with D perhaps TRBD1 (5 bases). The CDR3 has 15 amino acids. From germline, CDR1 is LNHDA and CDR2 SQIVND (reference sequence). Trimming removed 6 bases from V and 9 bases from J, with 21 bases in between. The CDR3: CASRQTASYVGEQFF. The CDR3 coding sequence is TGTGCCAGTAGACAGACAGCCTCATATGTGGGTGAGCAGTTCTTC.

The V and J genes are TRBV6-1 and TRBJ1-2; 10 nucleotides match TRBD1. Germline assignment: CDR1 MNHNS and CDR2 SASEGT. J lost 7 bases, V lost 6 bases, and 8 bases had no gene match. The length of the CDR3 is 14 residues. The CDR3 bases are TGTGCCAGCAGGGCGGGACAGGGGTTAGGTGGCTACACCTTC. As protein: CASRAGQGLGGYTF.

The chain links TRBV15 to TRBJ2-7; 7 nucleotides match TRBD1. The CDR3 spans 14 residues. Germline lookup yields CDR1 LNHNV and CDR2 YYDKDF (reference sequence). V trimming: 2 bases; J trimming: 2 bases; junction bases outside the gene matches: 3. For the CDR3, the DNA is TGTGCCACCAGCAGAACAGGGGATGCCTACGAGCAGTACTTC. Translation: CATSRTGDAYEQYF.

This clone appeared a single time. CDR3 protein: CASRAGGYTEAFF. The CDR3 DNA is TGTGCCAGCAGGGCAGGGGGGTACACTGAAGCTTTCTTT. The V call is TRBV16, the J call TRBJ1-1; TRBD1 agrees at 7 bases. Germline CDR1 reads KGHSY; CDR2 reads FQNENV. V trimming: 6 bases; J trimming: 3 bases; junction bases outside the gene matches: 4. The CDR3 spans 13 residues.